Included here is one TCR beta chain sequence, with context. The CDR3 runs 15 residues. Germline CDR1 reads SNHLY; CDR2 reads FYNNEI. V lost 2 bases, J lost 8 bases, and 16 bases lay in between. MiXCR, applied by TCRdb to the 5' RACE reads, yields one record per CDR3 protein. This sample carries about 35,000 distinct CDR3 sequences, about 6.2% of them seen once, and the ten largest clones take under 7.5%. The sample comes from a study of early T cells in non-severe SARS-CoV-2 infection. The J gene is TRBJ2-1, the V gene TRBV2; D uncertain. The sequenced sample consisted of whole blood. The origin of this receptor is an adult who was a healthcare worker with PCR-confirmed SARS-CoV-2 infection or an uninfected control (not recorded which). This chain's CDR3 is CASSEWQYLQYEQFF. CDR3 DNA sequence: TGTGCCAGCAGTGAATGGCAATACCTACAATATGAGCAGTTCTTC.